Listed here are 25 T cell receptor beta chains from one sample, sequenced in a study of T cell responses to AZD1222 COVID-19 vaccine. Profiled with immunoSEQ multiplex PCR; TCRdb holds only in-frame clones, not every one. The data show 140,000 to 150,000 clones, with about nine tenths seen just once and around 4.9% held by the top ten. Sequencing was performed on peripheral blood, taken on day 0 of AZD1222 vaccination. The receptors here all came from an adult in good health.

This chain uses TRBV6-6 with TRBJ2-3; 11 bases agree with TRBD2. This CDR3 has 15 amino acids. The trim removed 7 bases at V and 6 bases at J, leaving 9 bases unmatched. Germline-derived CDR1 and CDR2 are MNHNY and SVGAGI (reference sequence). CDR3 amino acids: CASNPTSGKRDTQYF. In DNA, the CDR3 is TGTGCCAGCAACCCGACTAGCGGGAAGAGGGATACGCAGTATTTT.

The gene calls are TRBV7-9 and TRBJ1-1; D may be TRBD1 (5 bases). Germline V gives CDR1 SEHNR, CDR2 FQNEAQ (reference sequence). This CDR3 has 19 residues. V was cut by 4 bases and J by 3 bases, with 27 bases left in between. CDR3 region: CASSYARETGVGTHTEAFF. DNA for the CDR3: TGTGCCAGCAGCTACGCCCGCGAGACTGGGGTGGGGACGCACACTGAAGCTTTCTTT.

The chain has TRBV19 and TRBJ2-7, with 12 nucleotides matching TRBD1. From germline, CDR1 is LNHDA and CDR2 SQIVND (reference sequence). This CDR3 contains 17 residues. The trim removed 3 bases at V and 5 bases at J, leaving 11 bases unmatched. The CDR3 spells CASSIKLGTGGVDEQYF. The CDR3 bases are TGTGCCAGTAGTATTAAGTTAGGGACAGGGGGCGTCGACGAGCAGTACTTC.

V and J are TRBV5-1 and TRBJ1-2, with unresolved D. Germline CDR1 reads SGHRS; CDR2 reads YFSETQ. The CDR3 extends over 12 amino acids. Trimming removed 4 bases from V and 5 bases from J, with 9 bases in between. This chain's CDR3 is CASSPQAYGYTF. For the CDR3, the DNA is TGCGCCAGCAGCCCTCAGGCGTATGGCTACACCTTC. Drawing the rest from reference TRBV5-1 and TRBJ1-2, the complete variable domain is KAGVTQTPRYLIKTRGQQVTLSCSPISGHRSVSWYQQTPGQGLQFLFEYFSETQRNKGNFPGRFSGRQFSNSRSEMNVSTLELGDSALYLCASSPQAYGYTFGSGTRLTVV.

The genes are TRBV6-5 and TRBJ1-2, with a weak D call TRBD1 (6 bases). The CDR3 contains 12 residues. Trimming stripped 7 bases from V and 2 bases from J, with 8 bases between. Germline loops: CDR1 MNHEY, CDR2 SVGAGI. The CDR3 nucleotides read TGTGCCAGCAAGGGGGGGAACTATGGCTACACCTTC. Translation gives CASKGGNYGYTF.

This chain joins TRBV19 and TRBJ2-5; D is undetermined. The CDR3 totals 14 residues. The germline V and J ends were trimmed by 4 bases and 5 bases, with 14 bases remaining between them. CDR1 is LNHDA and CDR2 is SQIVND in the germline V gene (reference sequence). CDR3 protein: CASSTKHSVETQYF. Here the CDR3 DNA reads TGTGCCAGTAGTACCAAACATAGTGTGGAGACCCAGTACTTC.

This chain joins TRBV19 and TRBJ1-1; perhaps TRBD1 as D (5 bases). Germline-derived CDR1 and CDR2 are LNHDA and SQIVND (reference sequence). Trimming took off 1 base at V and 0 bases at J, with 21 bases between the two ends. CDR3 size: 19 residues. DNA of the CDR3: TGTGCCAGTAGTATAGGGTCGAACGGGGGGGAATCAATGAACACTGAAGCTTTCTTT. Translated: CASSIGSNGGESMNTEAFF.

The CDR3 DNA follows: TGTGCCAGCAGCTTGGCAAGTCCGAACACTGAAGCTTTCTTT. It is translated as CASSLASPNTEAFF. The chain employs TRBV5-5 and TRBJ1-1; D is undetermined. Germline loops: CDR1 SGHKS, CDR2 YYEKEE (reference sequence). This CDR3 is built from 14 residues. The V end lost 0 bases, the J end lost 1 base, and 7 bases lay between the germline ends.

The chain employs TRBV30 and TRBJ2-1, with TRBD1 matching 8 bases. The CDR3 consists of 15 residues. Germline CDR1 and CDR2: GTSNPN and SVGIG (reference sequence). Trimming at V came to 0 bases and at J to 8 bases, leaving 9 bases not matched to a gene. CDR3 sequence: CAWSVGGTGRDEQFF. The CDR3 DNA sequence: TGTGCCTGGAGTGTAGGCGGGACAGGACGGGATGAGCAGTTCTTC.

This clone is labeled as medium-sized. The chain uses TRBV3-1 (or the pseudogene TRBV3-2) and TRBJ2-7, with no clear D. V lost 3 bases and J lost 9, with 24 bases in between. The CDR3 runs 16 residues. Per the germline V gene, CDR1 is LGHDT and CDR2 is YNNKEL (reference sequence). The CDR3 is CASSHFWTVFPPRQYF. The CDR3 bases are TGTGCCAGCAGCCATTTCTGGACCGTTTTCCCTCCTCGGCAGTACTTC.

The V call is TRBV5-6, the J call TRBJ2-5; 8 nucleotides agree with TRBD1. Trimming cost V 4 bases and J 5 bases; bases outside gene matches: 10. Germline CDR1 SGHDT, CDR2 YYEEEE. There are 15 residues in the CDR3. The CDR3 sequence is CASSPDRGSRETQYF. CDR3 DNA: TGTGCCAGCAGCCCCGACAGGGGTTCCCGGGAGACCCAGTACTTC.

The CDR3 region is CASSTGKGTQYF. CDR3 DNA: TGTGCCAGCAGTACGGGGAAGGGGACCCAGTACTTC. The chain couples TRBV6-1 to TRBJ2-5, with D possibly being TRBD2 (5 bases). CDR3 size: 12 residues. CDR1 and CDR2 (germline): MNHNS, SASEGT. V lost 5 bases and J 7 bases, leaving 11 bases between the germline ends.

The chain is built from TRBV6-5 and TRBJ2-4; 8 positions agree with TRBD1. V shed 7 bases, J shed 3 bases, and the junction held 2 bases outside the gene matches. Germline V gene lookup returns CDR1 MNHEY and CDR2 SVGAGI. The CDR3 contains 13 residues. CDR3 sequence (DNA): TGTGCCAGCACTGGGACAGGCAAAAACATTCAGTACTTC. This translates into CASTGTGKNIQYF.

V gene TRBV7-2 combines with J gene TRBJ2-2; D may be TRBD2 (5 bases). Germline loops: CDR1 SGHTA, CDR2 FQGNSA. The V end lost 1 base, the J end lost 5 bases, and 8 bases lay between the germline ends. This CDR3 has 14 amino acids. In nucleotides, the CDR3 is TGTGCCAGCAGCTTAGGACTACAAACCGGGGAGCTGTTTTTT. Residues: CASSLGLQTGELFF.

Comments on this clone: The sample carries other DNA sequences with the same CDR3. J is TRBJ1-3 and V is TRBV5-1; D is perhaps TRBD1 (5 bases). Germline V lookup: CDR1 SGHRS, CDR2 YFSETQ. The CDR3 covers 14 residues. Trimming took 0 bases from V and 1 from J, leaving 5 bases between them. Here the CDR3 reads CASSLGGSGNTIYF. CDR3 sequence (DNA): TGCGCCAGCAGCTTGGGGGGGTCTGGAAACACCATATATTTT.

The chain combines TRBV27 with TRBJ2-1; 11 bases map to TRBD2. After removal of 3 bases from V and 13 bases from J, the junction contained 5 bases not matched to a gene. Germline-derived CDR1 and CDR2 are MNHEY and SMNVEV (reference sequence). The CDR3 is 13 residues long. The DNA for the CDR3 is TGTGCCAGCAGTTTCCCGGGACTAGCGGAACAGTTCTTC. Protein: CASSFPGLAEQFF.

The chain recombines TRBV7-9 with TRBJ1-1, with D possibly TRBD1 on 5 matching bases. Germline V lookup: CDR1 SEHNR, CDR2 FQNEAQ (reference sequence). V was clipped by 5 bases and J by 2 bases, with 15 bases between them. The CDR3 has 15 residues. CDR3 DNA sequence: TGTGCCAGCAGCGCCGTACCGGGACGCAACACTGAAGCTTTCTTT. It codes for CASSAVPGRNTEAFF.

The rearrangement joins TRBV7-9 to TRBJ2-3; 10 nucleotides align to TRBD2. With V trimmed by 5 bases and J by 2 bases, 4 bases remained unmatched. This CDR3 region has 15 residues. The germline CDR1 and CDR2 sequences are SEHNR and FQNEAQ (reference sequence). The DNA of the CDR3 is TGTGCCAGCAGCCAGACTAGCGGGTCCACAGATACGCAGTATTTT. Translation gives CASSQTSGSTDTQYF.

The chain employs TRBV7-2 and TRBJ1-1; no definite D call. CDR1 SGHTA and CDR2 FQGNSA come from the germline V gene. The CDR3 has 14 amino acids. V was trimmed by 3 bases and J by 0 bases, leaving 8 bases between them. CDR3 nucleotides: TGTGCCAGCAGCTTTGGTATATTGAACACTGAAGCTTTCTTT. Translated, it gives CASSFGILNTEAFF. Complete variable domain (other parts from reference TRBV7-2 and TRBJ1-1): GAGVSQSPSNKVTEKGKDVELRCDPISGHTALYWYRQSLGQGLEFLIYFQGNSAPDKSGLPSDRFSAERTGGSVSTLTIQRTQQEDSAVYLCASSFGILNTEAFFGQGTRLTVV.

The V call is TRBV7-2, the J call TRBJ1-5; D remains unclear. The CDR3 contains 13 residues. The germline V and J ends were trimmed by 2 bases and 6 bases, with 8 bases remaining between them. Germline V gene data show CDR1 as SGHTA and CDR2 as FQGNSA. The CDR3 sequence is CASSLIVGQPQHF. DNA of the CDR3: TGTGCCAGCAGCTTAATCGTTGGTCAGCCCCAGCATTTT.

The chain couples TRBV5-6 to TRBJ1-2, with D unresolved. Germline V gives CDR1 SGHDT, CDR2 YYEEEE. Deletions cut 4 bases from V and 8 bases from J, with 12 bases between. There are 12 residues in the CDR3. CDR3 in DNA: TGTGCCAGCAGCCTGGGGAAGAACGGCTACACCTTC. It encodes CASSLGKNGYTF.

The J gene is TRBJ1-3, the V gene TRBV7-9; D gene unclear. Germline CDR1 reads SEHNR; CDR2 reads FQNEAQ (reference sequence). Trimming pared 0 bases from V and 2 bases from J, leaving 8 bases between. This CDR3 contains 15 residues. This CDR3 is CASSLAAVAGNTIYF. The CDR3 DNA is TGTGCCAGCAGCTTAGCCGCGGTTGCTGGAAACACCATATATTTT.

The chain recombines TRBV29-1 with TRBJ2-1; 13 bases are shared with TRBD2. CDR3 size: 12 residues. Germline trimming cut 7 bases from V and 13 bases from J; bases unmatched to any gene: 7. Germline CDR1 and CDR2: SQVTM and ANQGSEA. Here the CDR3 DNA reads TGCAGCGCCGGGACTAGCGGGAACCAACAGTTCTTC. Its translation is CSAGTSGNQQFF.

The CDR3 DNA reads TGTGCCAGCAGTCAAACCGGACAGGGAAAGCTGTACGAGCAGTACTTC. This gives the protein CASSQTGQGKLYEQYF. The J gene is TRBJ2-7, the V gene TRBV6-2 or TRBV6-3; TRBD1 matches 8 bases. The CDR3 spans 16 residues. V was pared by 5 bases and J by 4 bases, with 13 bases of the junction left unmatched. The germline V gene has CDR1 MNHEY and CDR2 SVGEGT.

The chain joins TRBV12-3 or TRBV12-4 to TRBJ2-2, with D unresolved. CDR3 length equals 12 residues. Trimming stripped 5 bases from V and 1 base from J, with 2 bases between. CDR3 nucleotides: TGTGCCAGCAGTAAGAACACCGGGGAGCTGTTTTTT. This gives the protein CASSKNTGELFF.